These T cell receptor beta chains were read from a single sample in a study of blood T cell repertoires in COVID-19. Sequenced by immunoSEQ multiplex PCR; TCRdb stores in-frame clones only, minus some. The profile shows about 59,000 clones, roughly 80% of them singletons. Sequences were obtained from peripheral blood. The receptor source for this set is a woman in her seventies with acute or convalescent COVID-19. Each CDR3 is given with its conserved first and last residue. Fields, in order: clone size, V gene, D gene, J gene, CDR3 DNA, CDR3 protein. D genes are given only for firm matches. Size tells how often a clone was seen (once, few, many) or the class of an expanded clone, and some rows leave it out.

-	TRBV10-3	-	TRBJ2-3	TGTGCCATCTCGCTAGGAAGGGACAAGGATACGCAGTATTTT	CAISLGRDKDTQYF
once	TRBV24-1	-	TRBJ1-6	TGTGCCACCAGTGAGGGGACACCAAATTCACCCCTCCACTTT	CATSEGTPNSPLHF
few	TRBV4-2	-	TRBJ1-2	TGTGCCAGCAGCCAGCAAGGGGCAGGGAAGGGCTATGGCTACACCTTC	CASSQQGAGKGYGYTF
-	TRBV7-9	TRBD1	TRBJ1-2	TGTGCCAGCAGCTTAGCCTTTACAGGGGACTTGGGGTATGGCTACACCTTC	CASSLAFTGDLGYGYTF
-	TRBV14	TRBD1	TRBJ1-6	TGTGCCAGCAGCCAAGATGGCAGGGGGCTCTATAATTCACCCCTCCACTTT	CASSQDGRGLYNSPLHF
-	TRBV2	-	TRBJ1-1	TGTGCCAGCAGTAAAATGGAGGGGAGCTACACTGAAGCTTTCTTT	CASSKMEGSYTEAFF
-	TRBV19	TRBD1	TRBJ2-1	TGTGCCAGCGGGACAGGGATGTACAATGAGCAGTTCTTC	CASGTGMYNEQFF
-	TRBV6-5	-	TRBJ1-1	TGTGCCAGCACGTCCCGGGACACGAACACTGAAGCTTTCTTT	CASTSRDTNTEAFF
-	TRBV29-1	TRBD1	TRBJ2-2	TGCAGCACTCGAAGGAACAGGGGGGACACCGGGGAGCTGTTTTTT	CSTRRNRGDTGELFF
-	TRBV4-1	TRBD1	TRBJ1-2	TGCGCCAGCAGCCAAGTAGGACAGGGGCTATCTAACTATGGCTACACCTTC	CASSQVGQGLSNYGYTF
once	TRBV7-2	-	TRBJ1-1	TGTGCCAGCAGCTTAGACAGGATATCAGCTTTCTTT	CASSLDRISAFF
-	TRBV29-1	TRBD1	TRBJ1-2	TGCAGCGTTGCTCCAGGGGGAGACTATGGCTACACCTTC	CSVAPGGDYGYTF
few	TRBV3-1/TRBV3-2	TRBD2	TRBJ2-1	TGTGCCAGCAGCCAAGTAATACTAGCGGGGGGGCGTAGGAATGAGCAGTTCTTC	CASSQVILAGGRRNEQFF
once	TRBV27	-	TRBJ2-1	TGTGCCAGCAGTTTAAGCGAGGGTGTTGTCTTTGAACAGTTCTTC	CASSLSEGVVFEQFF
-	TRBV5-1	-	TRBJ2-7	TGCGCCAGCAGCTTTGACGGGGTAAAAGACGAGCAGTACTTC	CASSFDGVKDEQYF
-	TRBV7-8	TRBD1	TRBJ1-2	TGTGCCAGCAGATACGGGACAGGGAACTATGGCTACACCTTC	CASRYGTGNYGYTF
-	TRBV2	TRBD2	TRBJ2-2	TGTGCCAGCAAGCTAGCGGGGAACACCGGGGAGCTGTTTTTT	CASKLAGNTGELFF
-	TRBV7-9	TRBD2	TRBJ2-1	TGTGCCAGCAGCCCATACCACGGGGGGGATGAGCAGTTCTTC	CASSPYHGGDEQFF
many	TRBV19	-	TRBJ2-7	TGTGCCAGTAGTATAGGACAGCGCACCTACGAGCAGTACTTC	CASSIGQRTYEQYF